The 8 T cell receptor beta chains in this list originate from one sample, sequenced in a study of blood T cell repertoires in COVID-19. Assay used: immunoSEQ multiplex PCR; TCRdb lists only in-frame clones, some missing. The data hold approximately 170,000 clones, with around 85% observed a single time. The sequencing sample was made of PBMCs or T cells enriched from blood (not recorded which). These receptors were taken from a woman aged 30 to 39 who had recovered from COVID-19.

The V call is TRBV28, the J call TRBJ2-2; 12 nucleotides match TRBD1. This CDR3 is 16 amino acids long. With V trimmed by 6 bases and J by 7 bases, 9 bases remained unmatched. CDR1 and CDR2 from the germline V gene are MDHEN and SYDVKM. The CDR3 coding sequence is TGTGCCAGCAGCTCAACGGGACAGGGGGCTGGCGGGGAGCTGTTTTTT. This translates into CASSSTGQGAGGELFF.

The V and J genes are TRBV6-5 and TRBJ1-1; D is ambiguous. The length of the CDR3 is 14 residues. Germline CDR1 MNHEY, CDR2 SVGAGI. Trimming removed 6 bases at V and 1 base at J, with 12 bases between. CDR3 sequence reads: CASSPWGGNTEAFF. CDR3 coding DNA: TGTGCCAGCAGCCCCTGGGGAGGGAACACTGAAGCTTTCTTT.

CDR3 in DNA: TGTGCCAGCAGCTACGGGACAGACTATGGCTACACCTTC. This translates into CASSYGTDYGYTF. This chain links TRBV27 with TRBJ1-2; 7 positions match TRBD1. V lost 6 bases and J lost 3; bases outside the gene matches: 4. CDR1 is MNHEY, CDR2 SMNVEV, per germline (reference sequence). The CDR3 contains 13 residues.

Written as DNA, the CDR3 is TGTGCCAGCAGCCCCCCAGGGGCCGGAGAAAAACTGTTTTTT. Translation gives CASSPPGAGEKLFF. The rearrangement uses TRBV11-1 and TRBJ1-4; tentatively, D is TRBD1 (6 bases). V was clipped by 5 bases and J by 8 bases, with 15 bases between them. The CDR3 loop spans 14 amino acids. The germline CDR1 and CDR2 sequences are SGHAT and FQDESV (reference sequence).

The rearrangement links TRBV5-1 to TRBJ1-3; possible D gene TRBD1, 6 bases. CDR1 SGHRS and CDR2 YFSETQ come from the germline V gene. Trimming cost V 3 bases and J 0 bases, with 13 bases left between them. This CDR3 comprises 16 residues. The CDR3 reads CASSSGQYNSGNTIYF. The CDR3 coding sequence is TGCGCCAGCAGCTCCGGACAGTATAACTCTGGAAACACCATATATTTT. Looking up the rest from reference TRBV5-1 and TRBJ1-3 gives the full variable domain: KAGVTQTPRYLIKTRGQQVTLSCSPISGHRSVSWYQQTPGQGLQFLFEYFSETQRNKGNFPGRFSGRQFSNSRSEMNVSTLELGDSALYLCASSSGQYNSGNTIYFGEGSWLTVV.

V usage is TRBV6-1 and J usage is TRBJ2-7, with D maybe TRBD1 (6 bases). Trimming stripped 2 bases from V and 3 bases from J, with 11 bases between. This CDR3 comprises 14 residues. Per the germline V gene, CDR1 is MNHNS and CDR2 is SASEGT. CDR3 coding DNA: TGTGCCAGCAGTGAACGAGGGACACACTACGAGCAGTACTTC. Its protein product is CASSERGTHYEQYF.

This chain connects TRBV4-1 to TRBJ2-3, with TRBD2 identical over 10 bases. The germline gives CDR1 MGHRA, CDR2 YSYEKL. The CDR3 runs 15 residues. The ends lost 4 bases at V and 4 bases at J; junction bases unmatched: 5. As DNA, the CDR3 is TGCGCCAGCAGCCCCGCTAGCGGGAGACCAGATACGCAGTATTTT. This gives the protein CASSPASGRPDTQYF.

This chain links TRBV3-1 (or the pseudogene TRBV3-2) with TRBJ2-1, with 7 bases that match TRBD2. CDR1 and CDR2 (germline): LGHDT, YNNKEL (reference sequence). The junction had 9 bases not matched to a gene; V was cut back by 0 bases and J by 7 bases. There are 16 residues in the CDR3. In nucleotides, the CDR3 is TGTGCCAGCAGCCAAGAAGTTTTGGGACTACCGAATGAGCAGTTCTTC. It codes for CASSQEVLGLPNEQFF.